This T cell receptor beta chain was profiled in a study of cytomegalovirus exposure and HLA in healthy donors. Study-wide findings and caveats: The authors confirmed in vitro that three CMV-associated chains were specific for CMV antigens. Associated with cytomegalovirus, according to the listing, were 170 or so TCR beta chains.

Note on this clone: Its antigen remains unknown.

Primers for the PCR totalled 60 Vbeta and 13 Jbeta. Using immunoSEQ multiplex PCR, the repertoire was profiled, and TCRdb retains in-frame clones only, with some absent. The profile shows about 160,000 clones, approximately 79% of them singletons. V was pared by 4 bases and J by 6 bases, with 5 bases between. Germline CDR1 reads SGDLS; CDR2 reads YYNGEE. The CDR3 spans 11 residues. The TCR was taken from a woman aged 45-59 years in good health and CMV-seropositive. This chain joins TRBV9 and TRBJ2-4; the D is unclear. The specimen sequenced was PBMCs. CDR3 in amino acids: CASSPGNIQYF. The CDR3 nucleotides are TGTGCCAGCAGCCCCGGAAACATTCAGTACTTC. Combining the CDR3 with reference TRBV9 and TRBJ2-4 gives the whole variable domain DSGVTQTPKHLITATGQRVTLRCSPRSGDLSVYWYQQSLDQGLQFLIQYYNGEERAKGNILERFSAQQFPDLHSELNLSSLELGDSALYFCASSPGNIQYFGAGTRLSVL.